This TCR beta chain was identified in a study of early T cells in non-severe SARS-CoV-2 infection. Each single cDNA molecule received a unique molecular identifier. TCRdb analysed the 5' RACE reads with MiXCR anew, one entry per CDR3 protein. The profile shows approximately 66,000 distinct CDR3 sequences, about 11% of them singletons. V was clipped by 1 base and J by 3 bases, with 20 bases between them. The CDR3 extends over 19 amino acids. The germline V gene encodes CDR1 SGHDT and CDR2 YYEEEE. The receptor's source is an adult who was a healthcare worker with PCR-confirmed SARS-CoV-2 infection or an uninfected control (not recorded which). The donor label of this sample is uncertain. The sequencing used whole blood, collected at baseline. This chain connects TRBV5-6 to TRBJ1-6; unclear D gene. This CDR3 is CASSLRNVVWRNYNSPLHF. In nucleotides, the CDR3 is TGTGCCAGCAGCTTGAGAAATGTAGTCTGGCGGAACTATAATTCACCCCTCCACTTT.